This T cell receptor beta chain comes out of a study of Ad26.COV2.S vaccination and SARS-CoV-2 variants. Study-wide results and limits: TCR breadth and depth analyses may have underestimated total T cell responses.

V was pared by 3 bases and J by 4 bases, with 9 bases between. The germline CDR1 and CDR2 sequences are KGHSH and LQKENI. The CDR3 totals 13 residues. A word on this clone: Its antigen is as yet unknown.

Regarding treatment: 15 to 20 received Ad26.COV2.S at low or high dose, single or two shots; several received placebo; per-sample allocation not given. Sampling was done on day 63 after the first vaccine or placebo injection. Some clones are missing from TCRdb's copy, which holds only in-frame ones; the method was immunoSEQ multiplex PCR. The data contain roughly 300,000 clones, about nine tenths of them singletons. The material was peripheral blood, obtained in a trial of Ad26.COV2.S vaccine versus placebo. The sequence was obtained from a person aged 18-60 years who received the Ad26.COV2.S COVID-19 vaccine or a placebo. V is TRBV18 and J is TRBJ2-5; no clear D. The CDR3 here is CASSPPNLETQYF. For the CDR3, the DNA is TGTGCCAGCTCACCGCCTAACTTAGAGACCCAGTACTTC.